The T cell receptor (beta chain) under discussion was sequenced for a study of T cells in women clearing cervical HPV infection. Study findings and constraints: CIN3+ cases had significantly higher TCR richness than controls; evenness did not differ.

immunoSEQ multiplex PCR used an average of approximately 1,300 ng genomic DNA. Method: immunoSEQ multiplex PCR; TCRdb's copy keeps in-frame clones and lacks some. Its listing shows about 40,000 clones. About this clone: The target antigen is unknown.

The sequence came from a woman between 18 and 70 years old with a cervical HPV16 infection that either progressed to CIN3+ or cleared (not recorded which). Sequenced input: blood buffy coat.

CDR3 amino acids: CASSIVAGQNQPQHF. The sequenced CDR3 bases are TGTGCCAGTAGTATAGTAGCAGGGCAAAATCAGCCC. The rearrangement uses TRBV19 and TRBJ1-5; possibly TRBD1 for D (5 bases). Sequencing ends 3 residues short of the CDR3 end; the germline J gene provides the rest. Germline V lookup: CDR1 LNHDA, CDR2 SQIVND (reference sequence). The CDR3 consists of 15 residues. Trimming removed 1 base from V and 4 bases from J, with 11 bases in between.